Below, 32 T cell receptor beta chains from the same sample are listed, as sequenced in a study of shared clonotypes between healthy human individuals. TCRdb's table, derived via immunoSEQ multiplex PCR, lists solely in-frame clones and lacks some. The data show over 750,000 clones, roughly 96% seen once. CD45RO-negative CD8 cells positively selected for CCR7 made up the naive population, which excluded terminally differentiated effector memory CD45RA+ cells. Material for sequencing was naive CD8+ T cells sorted from blood. The source is a man under 40 in good health.

V gene TRBV5-1 combines with J gene TRBJ2-2; 7 positions agree with TRBD1. V shed 4 bases, J shed 1 base, and the junction held 1 base outside the gene matches. Germline CDR1 and CDR2: SGHRS and YFSETQ. This CDR3 contains 14 residues. The DNA of the CDR3 is TGCGCCAGCAGCGGGGACAGGAACACCGGGGAGCTGTTTTTT. Translated: CASSGDRNTGELFF.

The V and J genes are TRBV11-1 and TRBJ2-3; D possibly matches TRBD1 or TRBD2 (5 bases each). Germline values: CDR1 SGHAT, CDR2 FQDESV (reference sequence). The CDR3 runs to 18 residues. Trimming removed 1 base at V and 4 bases at J, with 21 bases between. The CDR3 spells CASSLVSGTKTWADTQYF. In DNA, the CDR3 is TGTGCCAGCAGCTTAGTATCGGGGACCAAGACATGGGCAGATACGCAGTATTTT.

The rearrangement links TRBV4-1 to TRBJ2-7; 7 positions match TRBD1. This CDR3 is 18 amino acids long. The junction had 15 bases not matched to a gene; V was cut back by 1 base and J by 3 bases. Germline-derived CDR1 and CDR2 are MGHRA and YSYEKL. CDR3 nucleotide sequence: TGCGCCAGCAGCCAAGTAGGGGGCACAGGGGATGAATTCTACGAGCAGTACTTC. The encoded protein is CASSQVGGTGDEFYEQYF.

The chain couples TRBV27 to TRBJ1-1; D gene unclear. V lost 2 bases and J 10 bases, leaving 17 bases between the germline ends. CDR1 MNHEY and CDR2 SMNVEV come from the germline V gene (reference sequence). This CDR3 has 14 amino acids. CDR3 nucleotides: TGTGCCAGCAGTTTACCCCCTGGAGACCGGCCAGCTTTCTTT. Encoded protein: CASSLPPGDRPAFF.

CDR3 sequence: CASSSGLLSSGNTIYF. The CDR3 DNA follows: TGTGCCAGCAGCTCGGGACTCCTGAGCTCTGGAAACACCATATATTTT. The chain has TRBV9 and TRBJ1-3, with a tentative D call TRBD1 (5 bases). Trimming removed 4 bases from V and 0 bases from J, with 14 bases in between. Germline V gives CDR1 SGDLS, CDR2 YYNGEE. The CDR3 extends over 16 amino acids.

The chain is built from TRBV5-5 and TRBJ1-2; D possibly corresponds to TRBD1 (5 bases). There are 13 residues in the CDR3. Per the germline V gene, CDR1 is SGHKS and CDR2 is YYEKEE (reference sequence). Trimming stripped 6 bases from V and 4 bases from J, with 13 bases between. DNA of the CDR3: TGTGCCAGCACCATTAAAGGGGCCTATGGCTACACCTTC. Translating gives CASTIKGAYGYTF.

In its sample, this clone was seen once. The chain uses TRBV2 and TRBJ2-7; 7 bases are a match to TRBD2. The CDR3 is 14 residues long. In germline, CDR1 is SNHLY, CDR2 FYNNEI. V trimming: 10 bases; J trimming: 0 bases; junction bases outside the gene matches: 9. This CDR3 is CAMGGSQSSYEQYF. The CDR3 bases are TGTGCCATGGGGGGGTCCCAGAGCTCCTACGAGCAGTACTTC.

This chain connects TRBV6-5 to TRBJ2-6; no clear D. V dropped 1 base and J dropped 0 bases, with 4 bases sitting between them. Germline CDR1 and CDR2: MNHEY and SVGAGI. The CDR3 has 15 residues. Here the CDR3 DNA reads TGTGCCAGCAGTTACTTCAACTCTGGGGCCAACGTCCTGACTTTC. The encoded protein is CASSYFNSGANVLTF.

The CDR3 here is CASSYSEKTGYEQYF. The CDR3 DNA is TGTGCCAGCAGTTACTCGGAGAAAACTGGCTACGAGCAGTACTTC. The rearrangement uses TRBV6-5 and TRBJ2-7, with D unresolved. Trimming removed 0 bases from V and 3 bases from J, with 12 bases in between. From germline, CDR1 is MNHEY and CDR2 SVGAGI. The CDR3 contains 15 residues.

The chain has TRBV11-2 and TRBJ2-4, with TRBD2 identical over 8 bases. The V and J ends lost 5 bases and 8 bases, in that order; junction bases with no gene match: 8. Germline loops: CDR1 SGHAT, CDR2 FQNNGV. The CDR3 is 14 residues long. Here the CDR3 DNA reads TGTGCCAGCAGCCCCGGACTAGCCCTTCACATTCAGTACTTC. It translates to CASSPGLALHIQYF.

The chain employs TRBV11-2 and TRBJ2-3, with D perhaps matching TRBD2 (7 bases). The germline V gene encodes CDR1 SGHAT and CDR2 FQNNGV. The CDR3 has 15 residues. Trimming took off 1 base at V and 6 bases at J, with 14 bases between the two ends. CDR3 residues: CASSLGREGDDTQYF. The CDR3, as DNA: TGTGCCAGCAGCTTAGGCAGGGAGGGGGATGATACGCAGTATTTT.

CDR3: CASSEALRVEQYF. CDR3 nucleotide sequence: TGTGCCAGCAGTGAAGCGCTTCGGGTCGAGCAGTACTTC. The rearrangement joins TRBV6-1 to TRBJ2-7; D call uncertain. This CDR3 is built from 13 residues. The V and J ends lost 0 bases and 6 bases respectively, with 9 bases between them. From germline, CDR1 is MNHNS and CDR2 SASEGT.

This rearrangement joins TRBV7-9 to TRBJ1-4; D is unresolved. The CDR3 spans 12 residues. Germline CDR1 is SEHNR and CDR2 is FQNEAQ (reference sequence). For the CDR3, the DNA is TGTGCTGTTGAGGGCTCGAGTGAAAAACTGTTTTTT. Translating gives CAVEGSSEKLFF.

The chain uses TRBV6-5 and TRBJ1-5; a weak D match, TRBD1 (5 bases). Germline V gives CDR1 MNHEY, CDR2 SVGAGI. V shed 4 bases and J shed 5 bases, with 15 bases lying between them. The CDR3 has 15 residues. CDR3 amino acids: CASSSFAGLDQPQHF. DNA for the CDR3: TGTGCCAGCAGTTCGTTCGCGGGACTGGATCAGCCCCAGCATTTT.

This chain uses TRBV5-6 with TRBJ2-1; D uncertain. This CDR3 region has 16 residues. Germline CDR1 and CDR2: SGHDT and YYEEEE. V was trimmed by 3 bases and J by 0 bases, leaving 13 bases between them. CDR3 loop: CASSWGILNSYNEQFF. Here the CDR3 DNA reads TGTGCCAGCAGCTGGGGAATTCTAAACTCCTACAATGAGCAGTTCTTC.

The chain joins TRBV11-3 to TRBJ2-7; 7 bases agree with TRBD1. This CDR3 region has 12 residues. Germline CDR1 reads SGHNT; CDR2 reads YENEEA. The J segment lost 6 bases and the V segment lost 5 bases, leaving 4 bases of the junction unmatched. The CDR3 DNA follows: TGTGCCAGCAGCCCTTGGACAGGCGAGCAGTACTTC. This codes for CASSPWTGEQYF. Variable domain in full (rest from reference TRBV11-3 and TRBJ2-7): EAGVVQSPRYKIIEKKQPVAFWCNPISGHNTLYWYLQNLGQGPELLIRYENEEAVDDSQLPKDRFSAERLKGVDSTLKIQPAELGDSAVYLCASSPWTGEQYFGPGTRLTVT.

This rearrangement joins TRBV6-4 to TRBJ2-1; 7 nucleotides agree with TRBD1. The CDR3 covers 15 residues. Germline CDR1 MRHNA, CDR2 SNTAGT. Trimming at V came to 6 bases and at J to 4 bases, leaving 9 bases not matched to a gene. CDR3 nucleotides: TGTGCCAGCAGCTCCGGGACAGAGATATACAATGAGCAGTTCTTC. This sequence encodes CASSSGTEIYNEQFF.

This clone was detected only once. This chain connects TRBV7-6 to TRBJ2-1; 13 nucleotides match TRBD2. The CDR3 extends over 19 amino acids. J lost 1 base, V lost 4 bases, and 10 bases had no gene match. The germline CDR1 and CDR2 sequences are SGHVS and FNYEAQ. CDR3 coding DNA: TGTGCCAGCAGCTCCATACTAGCGGGAGGGGCCGGGTCCTACAATGAGCAGTTCTTC. This codes for CASSSILAGGAGSYNEQFF.

This clone appeared once. V usage is TRBV14 and J usage is TRBJ1-3, with a weak D call TRBD1 (5 bases). V was clipped by 2 bases and J by 4 bases, with 12 bases between them. CDR1 and CDR2 (germline): SGHDN, FVKESK. The CDR3 has 15 amino acids. The CDR3 nucleotides read TGTGCCAGCAGCCAATTTGCAGGGAGCGGAAACACCATATATTTT. This sequence encodes CASSQFAGSGNTIYF.

The rearrangement uses TRBV30 and TRBJ2-3; D possibly corresponds to TRBD1 (6 bases). Germline V CDR1 and CDR2: GTSNPN, SVGIG (reference sequence). The CDR3 extends over 16 amino acids. V shed 1 base and J shed 4 bases, with 18 bases lying between them. The CDR3 DNA is TGTGCCTGGAGTGCCCCAACAGGGATCGGCGCAGATACGCAGTATTTT. This gives the protein CAWSAPTGIGADTQYF.

This clone was recorded once. The gene calls are TRBV2 and TRBJ2-5, with 7 bases fitting TRBD1. V lost 6 bases, J lost 2 bases, and 3 bases stayed unmatched. The CDR3 spans 13 residues. Germline V lookup: CDR1 SNHLY, CDR2 FYNNEI. The chain's CDR3 is CASRNRGQETQYF. Written as DNA, the CDR3 is TGTGCCAGCAGGAACAGGGGACAAGAGACCCAGTACTTC. Based on the CDR3 plus reference TRBV2 and TRBJ2-5, the full variable domain is EPEVTQTPSHQVTQMGQEVILRCVPISNHLYFYWYRQILGQKVEFLVSFYNNEISEKSEIFDDQFSVERPDGSNFTLKIRSTKLEDSAMYFCASRNRGQETQYFGPGTRLLVL.

This chain links TRBV7-3 with TRBJ2-1, with D perhaps given as TRBD1 or TRBD2 (5 bases each). V dropped 6 bases and J dropped 9 bases, with 12 bases sitting between them. The length of the CDR3 is 12 residues. CDR1 is SGHTA and CDR2 is FQGTGA in the germline V gene. This CDR3 reads CASRGEYGEQFF. In DNA, the CDR3 is TGTGCCAGCAGGGGGGAGTATGGTGAGCAGTTCTTC.

This sequence joins TRBV27 and TRBJ2-7; 12 bases line up with TRBD2. V gave up 4 bases and J gave up 7 bases; unmatched junction bases: 8. CDR3 length: 15 amino acids. Germline CDR1 is MNHEY and CDR2 is SMNVEV (reference sequence). CDR3 in DNA: TGTGCCAGCAGTTGGAGGACTAGCGGGAACTCGGAGCAGTACTTC. Amino acids: CASSWRTSGNSEQYF.

The rearrangement links TRBV7-8 to TRBJ2-7; 11 bases are a match to TRBD1. Germline V gene lookup returns CDR1 SGHVS and CDR2 FQNEAQ. Trimming removed 1 base from V and 4 bases from J; junction bases left unmatched: 12. The CDR3 totals 18 residues. Here the CDR3 reads CASSLVGPRTGGLYEQYF. The CDR3 nucleotides are TGTGCCAGCAGCTTAGTTGGTCCCCGGACAGGGGGCTTATACGAGCAGTACTTC.

The genes are TRBV14 and TRBJ1-5; a weak D match, TRBD1 (5 bases). The CDR3 totals 13 residues. The V and J ends lost 1 base and 4 bases respectively, with 5 bases between them. The germline gives CDR1 SGHDN, CDR2 FVKESK. The CDR3, as DNA: TGTGCCAGCAGCCAAGCAGGGAATCAGCCCCAGCATTTT. As protein: CASSQAGNQPQHF.

The chain uses TRBV6-5 and TRBJ1-2, with TRBD1 as a possible D gene (6 bases). The CDR3 is 14 amino acids. The ends were cut back, 0 bases at V and 4 bases at J, with 9 bases in the middle. In germline, CDR1 is MNHEY, CDR2 SVGAGI. CDR3 sequence (DNA): TGTGCCAGCAGTTACTCACGGGACACCTATGGCTACACCTTC. This translates into CASSYSRDTYGYTF.

The chain has TRBV4-1 and TRBJ2-5; D may be TRBD2 (5 bases). The V gene's germline CDR1 is MGHRA and CDR2 YSYEKL. CDR3 length equals 15 residues. The germline V and J ends were trimmed by 4 bases and 5 bases, with 17 bases remaining between them. This chain's CDR3 is CASSPSVLSGETQYF. CDR3 in DNA: TGCGCCAGCAGCCCCTCCGTGCTATCGGGGGAGACCCAGTACTTC.

This chain links TRBV5-1 with TRBJ2-7; unclear D gene. This CDR3 spans 12 amino acids. V was clipped by 3 bases and J by 3 bases, with 7 bases between them. Germline-derived CDR1 and CDR2 are SGHRS and YFSETQ. This CDR3 reads CASSSPDYEQYF. CDR3 DNA: TGCGCCAGCAGCTCCCCGGACTACGAGCAGTACTTC.

Only one count was recorded for this clone. This chain links TRBV27 with TRBJ2-7; D gene ambiguous. The CDR3 covers 15 residues. Germline-derived CDR1 and CDR2 are MNHEY and SMNVEV (reference sequence). V was trimmed by 2 bases and J by 0 bases, leaving 11 bases between them. CDR3 amino acids: CASSLGVPSSYEQYF. In DNA form, the CDR3 reads TGTGCCAGCAGTTTAGGGGTCCCGAGCTCCTACGAGCAGTACTTC.

The chain uses TRBV5-1 and TRBJ2-3; no firm D call. Trimming stripped 2 bases from V and 2 bases from J, with 15 bases between. CDR1 and CDR2 from the germline V gene are SGHRS and YFSETQ. The CDR3 totals 16 residues. CDR3 nucleotide sequence: TGCGCCAGCAGCTTTCGTAGCCAAGAACACACAGATACGCAGTATTTT. It translates to CASSFRSQEHTDTQYF.

The chain recombines TRBV7-9 with TRBJ2-1, with D hard to call. V lost 2 bases to trimming and J lost 5 bases, with 10 bases between them. Germline lookup yields CDR1 SEHNR and CDR2 FQNEAQ (reference sequence). The CDR3 length is 14 residues. In DNA, the CDR3 is TGTGCCAGCAGCTTACTGGAACGGAACAATGAGCAGTTCTTC. As protein: CASSLLERNNEQFF.

The J gene is TRBJ2-5, the V gene TRBV7-6, with D perhaps matching TRBD2 (6 bases). CDR1 and CDR2 from the germline V gene are SGHVS and FNYEAQ. The CDR3 spans 15 residues. The V gene lost 3 bases and the J gene lost 5 bases, with 16 bases spanning the gap. The chain's CDR3 is CASSFGGGQSETQYF. As DNA, the CDR3 is TGTGCCAGCAGCTTCGGGGGAGGCCAAAGCGAGACCCAGTACTTC.